Following are 8 T cell receptor beta chains from one sample sequenced in a study of cytomegalovirus exposure and HLA in healthy donors. The PCR had 60 Vbeta and 13 Jbeta primers. Method: immunoSEQ multiplex PCR; TCRdb's copy keeps in-frame clones and lacks some. Of tens of thousands of clones listed, 80% to 85% are singletons. Source material: PBMCs. The receptor set was obtained from a man aged 30 to 39 in good health and CMV-seronegative.

This clone was found a few times. The chain couples TRBV2 to TRBJ1-2, with D possibly TRBD1 on 5 matching bases. Deletions cut 5 bases from V and 5 bases from J, with 15 bases between. Germline values: CDR1 SNHLY, CDR2 FYNNEI. CDR3 length: 14 residues. CDR3 nucleotide sequence: TGTGCCAGCAGTCCCCAGGGCGGTCGGTATGGCTACACCTTC. This sequence encodes CASSPQGGRYGYTF. The full variable domain, rest sourced from reference TRBV2 and TRBJ1-2, is EPEVTQTPSHQVTQMGQEVILRCVPISNHLYFYWYRQILGQKVEFLVSFYNNEISEKSEIFDDQFSVERPDGSNFTLKIRSTKLEDSAMYFCASSPQGGRYGYTFGSGTRLTVV.

The chain has TRBV2 and TRBJ1-1; tentatively, D is TRBD1 (6 bases). V shed 7 bases and J shed 3 bases, with 15 bases lying between them. The CDR3 sequence is 14 residues long. Germline loops: CDR1 SNHLY, CDR2 FYNNEI. CDR3 sequence reads: CASISGGLDTEAFF. The CDR3, as DNA: TGTGCCAGCATCTCGGGGGGGCTAGACACTGAAGCTTTCTTT. Looking up the rest from reference TRBV2 and TRBJ1-1 gives the full variable domain: EPEVTQTPSHQVTQMGQEVILRCVPISNHLYFYWYRQILGQKVEFLVSFYNNEISEKSEIFDDQFSVERPDGSNFTLKIRSTKLEDSAMYFCASISGGLDTEAFFGQGTRLTVV.

This sequence joins TRBV11-2 and TRBJ2-3, with 8 bases aligning to TRBD2. Trimming took 0 bases from V and 1 from J; bases not matched to a gene: 3. CDR1 is SGHAT and CDR2 is FQNNGV in the germline V gene. The CDR3 consists of 16 residues. CDR3 region: CASSLEWRGGTDTQYF. The CDR3 DNA follows: TGTGCCAGCAGCTTAGAATGGCGGGGGGGCACAGATACGCAGTATTTT.

The sample holds one count of this clone. The chain couples TRBV10-1 to TRBJ2-7, with a possible D match to TRBD2 (5 bases). V was trimmed by 6 bases and J by 4 bases, leaving 25 bases between them. CDR1 WNHNN and CDR2 SYGVQD come from the germline V gene (reference sequence). The CDR3 has 17 residues. CDR3 in DNA: TGCGCCAGCAGACTCGGACGGGTTTTCTTTGAGGGTTACGAGCAGTACTTC. This sequence encodes CASRLGRVFFEGYEQYF.

The V call is TRBV28, the J call TRBJ2-7, with D possibly being TRBD1 (5 bases). Germline CDR1 reads MDHEN; CDR2 reads SYDVKM. The CDR3 runs 14 residues. V shed 10 bases and J shed 1 base, with 17 bases lying between them. In nucleotides, the CDR3 is TGTGCCACCTTCTTAAACAGGAGATCCTACGAGCAGTACTTC. Translated, it gives CATFLNRRSYEQYF. Variable domain in full (rest from reference TRBV28 and TRBJ2-7): DVKVTQSSRYLVKRTGEKVFLECVQDMDHENMFWYRQDPGLGLRLIYFSYDVKMKEKGDIPEGYSVSREKKERFSLILESASTNQTSMYLCATFLNRRSYEQYFGPGTRLTVT.

CDR3 sequence reads: CASSLAGTAAYEQYF. In nucleotides, the CDR3 is TGTGCCAGCAGCTTAGCCGGGACAGCCGCCTACGAGCAGTACTTC. J is TRBJ2-7 and V is TRBV7-2, with 7 bases aligning to TRBD1. After removal of 0 bases from V and 2 bases from J, the junction contained 4 bases not matched to a gene. The CDR3 is 15 amino acids. Germline CDR1 and CDR2: SGHTA and FQGNSA.

The chain employs TRBV6-5 and TRBJ1-1; 7 bases are a match to TRBD1. Germline trimming cut 6 bases from V and 3 bases from J; bases unmatched to any gene: 4. Germline lookup yields CDR1 MNHEY and CDR2 SVGAGI. This CDR3 comprises 13 residues. The DNA of the CDR3 is TGTGCCAGCAGGGCACAGGGGTACACTGAAGCTTTCTTT. Protein sequence: CASRAQGYTEAFF.

This sequence joins TRBV7-2 and TRBJ1-3; D gene unclear. The CDR3 has 15 residues. Germline assignment: CDR1 SGHTA and CDR2 FQGNSA. Trimming removed 0 bases at V and 0 bases at J, with 6 bases between. DNA of the CDR3: TGTGCCAGCAGCTTAGCGCCAGGCTCTGGAAACACCATATATTTT. It yields the protein CASSLAPGSGNTIYF. The full variable domain, in which reference TRBV7-2 and TRBJ1-3 provide the parts outside the CDR3, is GAGVSQSPSNKVTEKGKDVELRCDPISGHTALYWYRQSLGQGLEFLIYFQGNSAPDKSGLPSDRFSAERTGGSVSTLTIQRTQQEDSAVYLCASSLAPGSGNTIYFGEGSWLTVV.